Listed here are 20 T cell receptor beta chains from one sample, sequenced in a study of T cell responses to AZD1222 COVID-19 vaccine. TCRdb's copy holds only in-frame clones and misses some; the assay was immunoSEQ multiplex PCR. The data show 150,000 to 180,000 clones, with about 92% seen just once and under 20% held by the top ten. The specimen comprised peripheral blood, sampled on day 0 of AZD1222 vaccination. All receptors derive from an adult in good health.

In nucleotides, the CDR3 is TGTGCCAGCAGCTTATCCCGGGACTCCAATGAGCAGTTCTTC. Translated: CASSLSRDSNEQFF. The gene calls are TRBV7-3 and TRBJ2-1; D is possibly TRBD2 (6 bases). Germline assignment: CDR1 SGHTA and CDR2 FQGTGA. Trimming shortened V by 2 bases and J by 6 bases, and 11 bases separated the two germline ends. CDR3 size: 14 residues.

The rearrangement uses TRBV5-8 and TRBJ1-2; possibly TRBD1 for D (6 bases). The CDR3 consists of 17 residues. V was pared by 0 bases and J by 1 base, with 16 bases between. Germline CDR1 SGHTS, CDR2 YDEGEE. The CDR3 region is CASSLVPAGAGNYGYTF. The CDR3 nucleotides read TGTGCCAGCAGCTTGGTCCCCGCGGGGGCGGGTAACTATGGCTACACCTTC.

CDR3 nucleotides: TGTGCCAGCAGGGACGTTAACTATGGCTACACCTTC. Translated: CASRDVNYGYTF. The chain uses TRBV28 and TRBJ1-2; D is unresolved. The V end was cut by 6 bases, the J end by 1 base, with 6 bases between. Germline V CDR1 and CDR2: MDHEN, SYDVKM. CDR3 length equals 12 residues.

V gene TRBV11-2 combines with J gene TRBJ1-1; D not resolved. From germline, CDR1 is SGHAT and CDR2 FQNNGV. Deletions cut 1 base from V and 10 bases from J, with 13 bases between. The CDR3 length is 13 residues. The DNA for the CDR3 is TGTGCCAGCAGCTTAGGGGTCGGCCAGATAGCTTTCTTT. Translating it yields CASSLGVGQIAFF.

The gene calls are TRBV5-5 and TRBJ2-1; 16 positions match TRBD2. V lost 1 base to trimming and J lost 3 bases; unmatched junction nucleotides: 7. This CDR3 has 19 amino acids. Germline V gene data show CDR1 as SGHKS and CDR2 as YYEKEE (reference sequence). CDR3 DNA: TGTGCCAGCAGCTTGAGGGGGACTAGCGGGAGGGCCAACTACAATGAGCAGTTCTTC. Amino acids: CASSLRGTSGRANYNEQFF.

Notes on this clone: Relative to the germline gene, one junction end is altered; a read error may explain this. This chain connects TRBV18 to TRBJ1-2; the match to TRBD1 covers 9 bases. There are 13 residues in the CDR3. Germline V gene sequence: CDR1 KGHSH, CDR2 LQKENI. The CDR3 sequence is CASSPQGAYGYTF. In DNA form, the CDR3 reads TGTGCCAGCTCCCCACAGGGGGCCTATGGCTACACCTTC. The full variable domain, in which reference TRBV18 and TRBJ1-2 provide the parts outside the CDR3, is NAGVMQNPRHLVRRRGQEARLRCSPMKGHSHVYWYRQLPEEGLKFMVYLQKENIIDESGMPKERFSAEFPKEGPSILRIQQVVRGDSAAYFCASSPQGAYGYTFGSGTRLTVV.

The V gene is TRBV18, the J gene TRBJ2-2, with 12 bases identical to TRBD2. Per the germline V gene, CDR1 is KGHSH and CDR2 is LQKENI. Unmatched junction bases numbered 3, after V lost 4 bases and J lost 3 bases. The CDR3 sequence is 16 residues long. CDR3 DNA: TGTGCCAGCTCACTCGGGACTAGCGGGCACACCGGGGAGCTGTTTTTT. This sequence encodes CASSLGTSGHTGELFF.

The chain carries TRBV3-1 (or the pseudogene TRBV3-2) and TRBJ2-6; D remains ambiguous. Germline loops: CDR1 LGHDT, CDR2 YNNKEL (reference sequence). Trimming left V 6 bases short and J 0 bases short, with 6 bases between. This CDR3 has 14 residues. In DNA, the CDR3 is TGTGCCAGCAGTCTTCGCTCTGGGGCCAACGTCCTGACTTTC. This gives the protein CASSLRSGANVLTF.

The CDR3 nucleotides are TGCGCCAGCAGCTTGTCCACCGCGGGGTTTTTTGCAGATACGCAGTATTTT. It translates to CASSLSTAGFFADTQYF. V and J are TRBV5-1 and TRBJ2-3, with a tentative D call TRBD2 (6 bases). Trimming cost V 1 base and J 4 bases, with 19 bases left between them. The length of the CDR3 is 17 residues. Germline CDR1 is SGHRS and CDR2 is YFSETQ.

This rearrangement joins TRBV5-6 to TRBJ2-6; unclear D gene. V was trimmed by 4 bases and J by 0 bases, leaving 8 bases between them. The CDR3 consists of 15 residues. Looked up from germline, CDR1 is SGHDT and CDR2 is YYEEEE. CDR3 sequence: CASSPNYSGANVLTF. The CDR3 region has the DNA TGTGCCAGCAGCCCCAATTACTCTGGGGCCAACGTCCTGACTTTC.

This chain links TRBV6-5 with TRBJ2-1; 9 bases are shared with TRBD2. In germline, CDR1 is MNHEY, CDR2 SVGAGI. This CDR3 has 14 amino acids. V dropped 6 bases and J dropped 6; count of bases not matched to a gene: 6. CDR3 in amino acids: CASRSRLAANEQFF. CDR3 DNA sequence: TGTGCCAGCAGATCCCGACTAGCGGCCAATGAGCAGTTCTTC.

The CDR3 bases are TGCGCCAGCAGAGGAGGGTTCTACGAGCAGTACTTC. Translated, it gives CASRGGFYEQYF. This sequence joins TRBV5-1 and TRBJ2-7; D may be TRBD2 (6 bases). V was clipped by 5 bases and J by 3 bases, with 9 bases between them. The CDR3 sequence is 12 residues long. CDR1 and CDR2 (germline): SGHRS, YFSETQ.

The chain has TRBV6-5 and TRBJ1-3; D gene uncertain. Trimming shortened V by 4 bases and J by 2 bases, and 9 bases separated the two germline ends. The CDR3 runs 14 residues. Germline assignment: CDR1 MNHEY and CDR2 SVGAGI. The CDR3 here is CASSLLGTGNTIYF. For the CDR3, the DNA is TGTGCCAGCAGTTTATTGGGGACTGGAAACACCATATATTTT.

The chain joins TRBV7-8 to TRBJ1-1; D not certain. V dropped 3 bases and J dropped 5 bases, with 10 bases sitting between them. Germline CDR1 is SGHVS and CDR2 is FQNEAQ. This CDR3 spans 13 amino acids. The CDR3 here is CASSFTRVTEAFF. Written as DNA, the CDR3 is TGTGCCAGCAGCTTTACGAGGGTGACTGAAGCTTTCTTT. The whole variable domain, remainder taken from reference TRBV7-8 and TRBJ1-1, is GAGVSQSPRYKVAKRGQDVALRCDPISGHVSLFWYQQALGQGPEFLTYFQNEAQLDKSGLPSDRFFAERPEGSVSTLKIQRTQQEDSAVYLCASSFTRVTEAFFGQGTRLTVV.

This clone was observed once. The rearrangement uses TRBV7-9 and TRBJ1-2; 8 bases match TRBD1. CDR1 is SEHNR, CDR2 FQNEAQ, per germline (reference sequence). This CDR3 region has 15 residues. The J segment lost 7 bases and the V segment lost 5 bases, leaving 12 bases of the junction unmatched. DNA for the CDR3: TGTGCCAGCAGCATTCCGGGACAGGTACCTTTTGGCTACACCTTC. Translated, it gives CASSIPGQVPFGYTF.

This chain uses TRBV7-3 with TRBJ2-3; TRBD2 matches 10 bases. Trimming cost V 3 bases and J 4 bases; bases outside gene matches: 1. The CDR3 has 14 amino acids. CDR1 and CDR2 (germline): SGHTA, FQGTGA. CDR3 protein: CASSFTSGADTQYF. The CDR3 DNA reads as TGTGCCAGCAGCTTTACTAGCGGGGCAGATACGCAGTATTTT.

The V gene is TRBV4-3, the J gene TRBJ2-1; tentatively, D is TRBD1 (6 bases). V shed 4 bases and J shed 12 bases, with 16 bases lying between them. Germline loops: CDR1 LGHNA, CDR2 YSLEER. This CDR3 contains 13 residues. CDR3: CASSLQYRDTQFF. The CDR3 DNA reads as TGCGCCAGCAGCCTCCAATACAGGGATACGCAGTTCTTC.

This chain links TRBV10-2 with TRBJ2-5, with D tentatively TRBD2 (5 bases). Germline CDR1 and CDR2: WSHSY and SAAADI. Trimming removed 8 bases at V and 0 bases at J, with 10 bases between. This CDR3 has 13 residues. The CDR3 loop is CASWTSYQETQYF. As DNA, the CDR3 is TGCGCCAGCTGGACTTCATACCAAGAGACCCAGTACTTC.

V and J are TRBV28 and TRBJ2-5; a possible D gene is TRBD1 (6 bases). This CDR3 is built from 14 residues. Germline V CDR1 and CDR2: MDHEN, SYDVKM. V was pared by 6 bases and J by 5 bases, with 16 bases between. In DNA form, the CDR3 reads TGTGCCAGCAGGCTCGGGACATTAGGGGAGACCCAGTACTTC. Its translation: CASRLGTLGETQYF.

The chain has TRBV5-4 and TRBJ2-4; D gene ambiguous. The CDR3 has 14 amino acids. The ends were cut back, 0 bases at V and 6 bases at J, with 10 bases in the middle. Per germline, CDR1 SGHNT and CDR2 YYREEE (reference sequence). Written as DNA, the CDR3 is TGTGCCAGCAGCTTGGAGGGTGCGACAAACATTCAGTACTTC. Protein sequence: CASSLEGATNIQYF.